One and the same sample provided the 10 T cell receptor beta chains below, sequenced in a study of T cells in Graves' hyperthyroidism and ophthalmopathy. From RNA transcripts, TCR beta CDR3 regions were amplified. In the first-round RT-PCR of the TCR CDR3, the HTBI primer set was used. MiXCR was run by TCRdb on the multiplex PCR reads, yielding one entry per CDR3 protein. The sample yields around 420,000 distinct CDR3 sequences, more than 15% seen once. The sample taken for sequencing was blood. These receptors all stem from a woman aged 18-30 years with Graves' hyperthyroidism.

This clonotype was counted many times. This chain joins TRBV6-1 and TRBJ2-1; the D call may be TRBD1 or TRBD2 (5 bases each). The CDR3 contains 18 residues. V lost 2 bases, J lost 5 bases, and 22 bases lay in between. CDR1 MNHNS and CDR2 SASEGT come from the germline V gene. The CDR3 spells CASSERVRPLRGDNEQFF. CDR3 nucleotides: TGTGCCAGCAGTGAACGGGTCAGACCTCTTCGAGGGGACAATGAGCAGTTCTTC.

This clonotype was found a few times. The V call is TRBV9, the J call TRBJ2-7; 7 nucleotides agree with TRBD1. Germline V lookup: CDR1 SGDLS, CDR2 YYNGEE. The CDR3 covers 14 residues. The V gene end was trimmed by 3 bases and the J gene end by 1 base; junction bases not matched to a gene: 4. CDR3 DNA: TGTGCCAGCAGCGCCGGGGACAGATCCTACGAGCAGTACTTC. Translating it yields CASSAGDRSYEQYF.

This clonotype was seen at least ten times. The chain recombines TRBV7-8 with TRBJ2-7, with 9 bases lining up with TRBD1. The CDR3 sequence is 16 residues long. Per germline, CDR1 SGHVS and CDR2 FQNEAQ. J was trimmed by 0 bases and V by 1 base; bases with no gene match: 4. The DNA for the CDR3 is TGTGCCAGCAGCTTAGTGCCGGGACAGGGCTCCTACGAGCAGTACTTC. This sequence encodes CASSLVPGQGSYEQYF.

This clonotype came up many times. This sequence joins TRBV6-1 and TRBJ2-1; TRBD2 matches at 16 bases. With V trimmed by 5 bases and J by 6 bases, 4 bases remained unmatched. The CDR3 length is 16 residues. Looked up from germline, CDR1 is MNHNS and CDR2 is SASEGT. In DNA form, the CDR3 reads TGTGCCAGCAGTCCCGGGACTAGCGGGAGGGGCAATGAGCAGTTCTTC. Residues: CASSPGTSGRGNEQFF.

Turning to this clonotype: With a much larger clone just one base away, this may be a read error. The V call is TRBV5-1, the J call TRBJ2-2; D is possibly TRBD1 (5 bases). Germline V gene sequence: CDR1 SGHRS, CDR2 YFSETQ. CDR3 size: 16 residues. The CDR3 nucleotides read TGCGCCATCAGCGTGGATGTCCAGGGGAACACCGGGGAGCTGTTTTTT. It translates to CAISVDVQGNTGELFF.

This clonotype showed up many times. The genes are TRBV6-1 and TRBJ1-5; D gene unclear. Germline CDR1 reads MNHNS; CDR2 reads SASEGT. Trimming removed 2 bases from V and 2 bases from J, with 10 bases in between. This CDR3 has 15 residues. In DNA form, the CDR3 reads TGTGCCAGCAGTGAAAGAACCTGGGGCAATCAGCCCCAGCATTTT. Protein product: CASSERTWGNQPQHF.

On this clonotype itself: The junction shows a germline mismatch at one end, possibly a read error. CDR3: CATSDTGQGPSLAGAVDTRYF. CDR3 bases: TGTGCCACCAGTGATACGGGACAGGGTCCATCCCTAGCGGGAGCGGTAGATACGCGGTATTTT. The rearrangement uses TRBV24-1 and TRBJ2-3, with a possible D match to TRBD2 (10 bases). The CDR3 loop spans 21 amino acids. Germline V lookup: CDR1 KGHDR, CDR2 SFDVKD.

The V and J genes are TRBV9 and TRBJ2-3, with 7 bases aligning to TRBD1. The CDR3 contains 16 residues. Trimming removed 1 base from V and 6 bases from J; junction bases left unmatched: 11. In germline, CDR1 is SGDLS, CDR2 YYNGEE. CDR3 amino acids: CASSVKGAGGLDTQYF. The CDR3 DNA follows: TGTGCCAGCAGCGTAAAAGGGGCAGGGGGATTGGATACGCAGTATTTT.

This sequence joins TRBV9 and TRBJ2-1; D might be TRBD2 (6 bases). Trimming removed 0 bases from V and 10 bases from J, with 14 bases in between. The germline V gene encodes CDR1 SGDLS and CDR2 YYNGEE. There are 14 residues in the CDR3. The CDR3 spells CASSVVGGGAEQFF. Here the CDR3 DNA reads TGTGCCAGCAGCGTAGTGGGGGGTGGAGCGGAGCAGTTCTTC.

This clonotype was found many times. The chain links TRBV5-1 to TRBJ1-1, with 10 nucleotides matching TRBD1. Unmatched junction bases numbered 6, after V lost 0 bases and J lost 4 bases. Germline V gene lookup returns CDR1 SGHRS and CDR2 YFSETQ. This CDR3 is built from 16 residues. In nucleotides, the CDR3 is TGCGCCAGCAGCTTGGGACAGGGGGCGCGCGGCACTGAAGCTTTCTTT. It is translated as CASSLGQGARGTEAFF.